These 9 T cell receptor beta chains came from one sample sequenced in a study of TIL therapy for anti-PD-1-resistant metastatic lung cancer. The immunoSEQ assay was v3. Assay: immunoSEQ multiplex PCR; the TCRdb copy retains only in-frame clones and omits some. This sample has roughly 46,000 clones, with around 85% found just once. Time point meaning: pre-treatment sample, taken before nivolumab and TIL therapy. The sample consisted of blood, taken at baseline. Source of these receptors: a person between 30 and 79 years old with non-small cell lung cancer.

This clone has more than one count but fewer than ten. The chain joins TRBV19 to TRBJ1-5; D is perhaps TRBD1 (5 bases). This CDR3 has 17 amino acids. Germline V CDR1 and CDR2: LNHDA, SQIVND (reference sequence). Trimming took off 0 bases at V and 6 bases at J, with 18 bases between the two ends. CDR3 nucleotides: TGTGCCAGTAGTATAGATCATATGGGGACGGTCGTTCAGCCCCAGCATTTT. Residues: CASSIDHMGTVVQPQHF.

This clone has a handful of counts. The V call is TRBV7-9, the J call TRBJ1-1; 7 bases line up with TRBD1. The CDR3 loop spans 14 amino acids. The ends lost 6 bases at V and 1 base at J; junction bases unmatched: 5. The germline CDR1 and CDR2 sequences are SEHNR and FQNEAQ (reference sequence). In DNA, the CDR3 is TGTGCCAGCAGAGGGGGCAGCTGGAACACTGAAGCTTTCTTT. Its protein is CASRGGSWNTEAFF.

The chain combines TRBV5-1 with TRBJ2-6, with a weak D call TRBD1 (6 bases). The germline V and J ends were trimmed by 2 bases and 8 bases, with 11 bases remaining between them. Germline-derived CDR1 and CDR2 are SGHRS and YFSETQ. The CDR3 runs to 14 residues. This chain's CDR3 is CASSFGQYSNVLTF. The CDR3 bases are TGCGCCAGCAGCTTCGGACAGTACTCCAACGTCCTGACTTTC.

The J gene is TRBJ2-1, the V gene TRBV6-2 or TRBV6-3; no definite D call. The germline gives CDR1 MNHEY, CDR2 SVGEGT. This CDR3 region has 11 residues. V was cut by 5 bases and J by 6 bases, with 5 bases left in between. The CDR3, as DNA: TGTGCCAGCAGTCGGTCCAATGAGCAGTTCTTC. Protein sequence: CASSRSNEQFF.

The genes are TRBV28 and TRBJ1-2, with D perhaps matching TRBD1 (6 bases). The V end was cut by 2 bases, the J end by 2 bases, with 12 bases between. CDR1 is MDHEN, CDR2 SYDVKM, per germline. The CDR3 runs to 15 residues. The CDR3 bases are TGTGCCAGCAGTTTAATCGGGGGCCGGAACTATGGCTACACCTTC. It codes for CASSLIGGRNYGYTF.

This clone was found a few times. Written as DNA, the CDR3 is TGTGCCAGCAGTTTCCAGAGCTCCTATAATTCACCCCTCCACTTT. Encoded protein: CASSFQSSYNSPLHF. The V and J genes are TRBV6-6 and TRBJ1-6, with unresolved D. V dropped 4 bases and J dropped 0 bases, with 7 bases sitting between them. This CDR3 is 15 amino acids long. CDR1 MNHNY and CDR2 SVGAGI come from the germline V gene (reference sequence).

The chain recombines TRBV15 with TRBJ2-3, with a weak D call TRBD2 (6 bases). This CDR3 contains 16 residues. Germline V gene sequence: CDR1 LNHNV, CDR2 YYDKDF (reference sequence). Trimming took 1 base from V and 1 from J, leaving 12 bases between them. The CDR3 DNA sequence: TGTGCCACCAGCAGAGTTGGAGGGTGGCGCACAGATACGCAGTATTTT. Amino acids: CATSRVGGWRTDTQYF.

This clone was detected once. This CDR3 is CSRTRGGAFF. In nucleotides, the CDR3 is TGCAGTCGGACGCGGGGTGGGGCTTTCTTT. The chain uses TRBV20-1 and TRBJ1-1; unclear D gene. This CDR3 comprises 10 residues. V was cut by 8 bases and J by 11 bases, with 15 bases left in between. Per the germline V gene, CDR1 is DFQATT and CDR2 is SNEGSKA (reference sequence).

The chain uses TRBV6-5 and TRBJ2-3; unclear D gene. Germline loops: CDR1 MNHEY, CDR2 SVGAGI. Trimming removed 0 bases at V and 6 bases at J, with 7 bases between. The CDR3 consists of 13 residues. CDR3 sequence (DNA): TGTGCCAGCAGTTACTCCTTTCCGGATACGCAGTATTTT. It codes for CASSYSFPDTQYF.